The 26 T cell receptor beta chains below all came from one sample that was sequenced in a study of blood T cell repertoires in COVID-19. The data were produced by immunoSEQ multiplex PCR, yet TCRdb's version contains in-frame clones alone and is incomplete. Of more than 100,000 clones listed, about four fifths are singletons. The specimen was peripheral blood. The source of these receptors is a man aged 60 to 75 with acute or convalescent COVID-19.

J is TRBJ2-6 and V is TRBV5-6, with D perhaps TRBD1 (5 bases). V gave up 2 bases and J gave up 4 bases, with 10 bases separating them. From germline, CDR1 is SGHDT and CDR2 YYEEEE. CDR3 length: 15 amino acids. The CDR3 DNA follows: TGTGCCAGCAGCTTCAGGGTGGCAGGGGCCAACGTCCTGACTTTC. Its translation is CASSFRVAGANVLTF.

This clone was detected once. The chain is built from TRBV10-1 and TRBJ2-3; the match to TRBD2 covers 8 bases. CDR3 length: 16 amino acids. The germline CDR1 and CDR2 sequences are WNHNN and SYGVQD (reference sequence). Trimming at V came to 3 bases and at J to 2 bases, leaving 7 bases not matched to a gene. CDR3 bases: TGCGCCAGCAGTGAAGGTAGCGGGGCACCCACAGATACGCAGTATTTT. Amino acid sequence: CASSEGSGAPTDTQYF.

The chain joins TRBV3-1 (or the pseudogene TRBV3-2) to TRBJ1-5; D call uncertain. The CDR3 is 15 amino acids. V gave up 1 base and J gave up 3 bases, with 10 bases separating them. Germline CDR1 reads LGHDT; CDR2 reads YNNKEL (reference sequence). The CDR3, as DNA: TGTGCCAGCAGCCAAGGTGGGCAGACCAATCAGCCCCAGCATTTT. It is translated as CASSQGGQTNQPQHF.

This clone turned up a few times. This CDR3 reads CAIRPGTVNYGYTF. In DNA form, the CDR3 reads TGTGCCATCAGACCCGGGACAGTAAACTATGGCTACACCTTC. The chain uses TRBV10-3 and TRBJ1-2; 7 positions agree with TRBD1. The length of the CDR3 is 14 residues. V gave up 6 bases and J gave up 2 bases; unmatched junction bases: 6. The germline V gene has CDR1 ENHRY and CDR2 SYGVKD.

This chain links TRBV11-2 with TRBJ2-4, with 11 bases aligning to TRBD2. Germline V lookup: CDR1 SGHAT, CDR2 FQNNGV. Trimming took 4 bases from V and 10 from J; bases not matched to a gene: 0. The CDR3 totals 12 residues. The CDR3 here is CASSSSGGIQYF. CDR3 nucleotide sequence: TGTGCCAGCAGCTCTAGCGGGGGGATTCAGTACTTC.

The chain is built from TRBV9 and TRBJ2-3; possibly TRBD2 for D (5 bases). This CDR3 contains 16 residues. Trimming cost V 0 bases and J 1 base, with 12 bases left between them. CDR1 is SGDLS and CDR2 is YYNGEE in the germline V gene. CDR3 sequence reads: CASSVEGSEGTDTQYF. CDR3 DNA sequence: TGTGCCAGCAGCGTAGAGGGTAGCGAGGGCACAGATACGCAGTATTTT.

The rearrangement uses TRBV25-1 and TRBJ2-5; a weak D match, TRBD1 (6 bases). Per germline, CDR1 MGHDK and CDR2 SYGVNS. The CDR3 sequence is 15 residues long. The germline V and J ends were trimmed by 4 bases and 1 base, with 13 bases remaining between them. This CDR3 reads CASSAPGQLQETQYF. CDR3 DNA: TGTGCCAGCAGTGCCCCGGGACAACTCCAAGAGACCCAGTACTTC.

The rearrangement joins TRBV5-1 to TRBJ1-2; TRBD1 aligns across 8 bases. The CDR3 covers 15 residues. V lost 2 bases, J lost 7 bases, and 10 bases stayed unmatched. CDR1 SGHRS and CDR2 YFSETQ come from the germline V gene. In nucleotides, the CDR3 is TGCGCCAGCAGCTTACCTGACAGGGGACCGGGTGGCTACACCTTC. It codes for CASSLPDRGPGGYTF.

J is TRBJ2-1 and V is TRBV6-4, with 8 bases fitting TRBD1. Germline CDR1 MRHNA, CDR2 SNTAGT. V trimming: 5 bases; J trimming: 0 bases; junction bases outside the gene matches: 3. This CDR3 has 15 amino acids. CDR3 protein: CASSRGQVSYNEQFF. CDR3 nucleotide sequence: TGTGCCAGCAGTCGGGGACAGGTCTCCTACAATGAGCAGTTCTTC.

V gene TRBV27 combines with J gene TRBJ1-1; perhaps TRBD1 as D (5 bases). V lost 2 bases to trimming and J lost 10 bases, with 17 bases between them. CDR1 and CDR2 (germline): MNHEY, SMNVEV (reference sequence). The CDR3 sequence is 14 residues long. The CDR3 here is CASSLARWEGRAFF. In DNA, the CDR3 is TGTGCCAGCAGTTTAGCCCGTTGGGAGGGGAGAGCTTTCTTT.

The rearrangement joins TRBV7-3 to TRBJ2-2, with 8 bases matching TRBD1. With 5 bases clipped from V and 2 bases from J, the junction kept 4 bases outside the gene matches. From germline, CDR1 is SGHTA and CDR2 FQGTGA. The CDR3 has 15 amino acids. The DNA of the CDR3 is TGTGCCAGCAGCCCTGGACAGGGCAACACCGGGGAGCTGTTTTTT. Its protein is CASSPGQGNTGELFF. The complete variable domain, with remaining parts taken from reference TRBV7-3 and TRBJ2-2, reads GAGVSQTPSNKVTEKGKYVELRCDPISGHTALYWYRQSLGQGPEFLIYFQGTGAADDSGLPNDRFFAVRPEGSVSTLKIQRTERGDSAVYLCASSPGQGNTGELFFGEGSRLTVL.

This sequence joins TRBV10-1 and TRBJ2-3; TRBD2 aligns across 11 bases. The CDR3 is 16 amino acids. Germline CDR1 reads WNHNN; CDR2 reads SYGVQD (reference sequence). V was clipped by 4 bases and J by 0 bases; unmatched bases: 3. CDR3 sequence: CASSGSSGRSTDTQYF. The CDR3 DNA reads as TGCGCCAGCAGTGGGTCTAGCGGGAGGAGCACAGATACGCAGTATTTT.

This chain links TRBV6-2 or TRBV6-3 with TRBJ2-7; 9 bases fit TRBD1. Germline-derived CDR1 and CDR2 are MNHEY and SVGEGT. The V and J ends lost 0 bases and 3 bases, in that order; junction bases with no gene match: 12. The length of the CDR3 is 18 residues. CDR3 protein: CASSYSRRGQGLLYEQYF. CDR3 DNA sequence: TGTGCCAGCAGTTACTCGAGGAGGGGACAGGGACTCCTCTACGAGCAGTACTTC.

This sequence joins TRBV15 and TRBJ2-7; D is possibly TRBD2 (6 bases). The CDR3 runs 14 residues. Germline V CDR1 and CDR2: LNHNV, YYDKDF (reference sequence). V dropped 5 bases and J dropped 2 bases, with 13 bases sitting between them. CDR3 region: CATSAPGLPYEQYF. The CDR3 region has the DNA TGTGCCACCAGCGCCCCGGGACTTCCCTACGAGCAGTACTTC.

The chain recombines TRBV6-6 with TRBJ2-2; D is perhaps TRBD1 (6 bases). Germline lookup yields CDR1 MNHNY and CDR2 SVGAGI (reference sequence). The CDR3 extends over 17 amino acids. V lost 7 bases to trimming and J lost 1 base, with 19 bases between them. CDR3 nucleotides: TGTGCCAGCAATCGGGACACGATCTACGAGAACACCGGGGAGCTGTTTTTT. Its translation: CASNRDTIYENTGELFF.

Here the CDR3 reads CAGGQAGNNEQFF. The CDR3 bases are TGTGCGGGGGGGCAAGCCGGTAACAATGAGCAGTTCTTC. The J gene is TRBJ2-1, the V gene TRBV7-9; D may be TRBD2 (7 bases). CDR1 and CDR2 (germline): SEHNR, FQNEAQ (reference sequence). The CDR3 contains 13 residues. The full variable domain, completed using reference TRBV7-9 and TRBJ2-1, is DTGVSQNPRHKITKRGQNVTFRCDPISEHNRLYWYRQTLGQGPEFLTYFQNEAQLEKSRLLSDRFSAERPKGSFSTLEIQRTEQGDSAMYLCAGGQAGNNEQFFGPGTRLTVL.

The CDR3 sequence is CASSLGQGGTPLHF. The CDR3, as DNA: TGTGCCAGCAGCCTAGGACAGGGGGGTACACCCCTCCACTTT. This chain joins TRBV25-1 and TRBJ1-6; 10 nucleotides line up with TRBD1. V shed 6 bases, J shed 11 bases, and the junction held 7 bases outside the gene matches. CDR1 and CDR2 (germline): MGHDK, SYGVNS. The CDR3 loop spans 14 amino acids.

The table lists this clone with a few counts. The same CDR3 arises from other DNA sequences in this sample as well. This rearrangement joins TRBV5-1 to TRBJ2-7, with D perhaps matching TRBD2 (6 bases). The CDR3 runs to 14 residues. The germline V gene has CDR1 SGHRS and CDR2 YFSETQ. V lost 0 bases and J 2 bases, leaving 9 bases between the germline ends. In nucleotides, the CDR3 is TGCGCCAGCAGCTTGGTCGGGGGAGCCTACGAGCAGTACTTC. This gives the protein CASSLVGGAYEQYF.

The V and J genes are TRBV2 and TRBJ2-1, with 10 bases identical to TRBD1. V trimming: 2 bases; J trimming: 8 bases; junction bases outside the gene matches: 21. Germline CDR1 and CDR2: SNHLY and FYNNEI. CDR3 length: 20 amino acids. The CDR3 nucleotides read TGTGCCAGCAGTGAAAGGGGGGACAGGGGTCCTCCCCCCTCTGGGGATGAGCAGTTCTTC. The encoded protein is CASSERGDRGPPPSGDEQFF. Full variable domain (rest looked up from reference TRBV2 and TRBJ2-1): EPEVTQTPSHQVTQMGQEVILRCVPISNHLYFYWYRQILGQKVEFLVSFYNNEISEKSEIFDDQFSVERPDGSNFTLKIRSTKLEDSAMYFCASSERGDRGPPPSGDEQFFGPGTRLTVL.

The chain links TRBV6-5 to TRBJ1-4; TRBD1 is a possible D gene (5 bases). CDR1 and CDR2 from the germline V gene are MNHEY and SVGAGI. With 6 bases removed from V and 8 bases from J, the gap between germline ends came to 13 bases. The length of the CDR3 is 13 residues. Here the CDR3 reads CASRVQGGEKLFF. CDR3 nucleotides: TGTGCCAGCAGGGTGCAGGGAGGCGAAAAACTGTTTTTT.

The chain joins TRBV7-6 to TRBJ2-1; TRBD2 matches 8 bases. Looked up from germline, CDR1 is SGHVS and CDR2 is FNYEAQ. With 5 bases clipped from V and 4 bases from J, the junction kept 7 bases outside the gene matches. The CDR3 runs 15 residues. The CDR3 protein is CASSPNSGIYNEQFF. CDR3 nucleotides: TGTGCCAGCAGCCCAAATAGCGGGATATACAATGAGCAGTTCTTC.

This clone has a handful of counts. The genes are TRBV12-3 or TRBV12-4 and TRBJ2-2; D gene uncertain. Trimming cost V 10 bases and J 7 bases, with 13 bases left between them. CDR3 length: 12 residues. CDR3 loop: CATALTHGELFF. The CDR3 bases are TGTGCCACCGCACTTACCCACGGGGAGCTGTTTTTT.

The V gene is TRBV19, the J gene TRBJ1-5; D unresolved. Trimming took 4 bases from V and 5 from J, leaving 12 bases between them. This CDR3 is built from 14 residues. Germline V gene data show CDR1 as LNHDA and CDR2 as SQIVND (reference sequence). CDR3 sequence: CASSRGGWHQPQHF. The CDR3 DNA reads TGTGCCAGTAGTAGGGGAGGGTGGCATCAGCCCCAGCATTTT.

J is TRBJ2-1 and V is TRBV6-5; the D gene is possibly TRBD2 (6 bases). The CDR3 has 15 residues. Germline CDR1 MNHEY, CDR2 SVGAGI. The V end was cut by 6 bases, the J end by 4 bases, with 16 bases between. For the CDR3, the DNA is TGTGCCAGCAGCGCTCGGACCGGGGGTTACAATGAGCAGTTCTTC. Protein product: CASSARTGGYNEQFF.

The chain couples TRBV6-1 to TRBJ1-5; D call uncertain. Germline V gene data show CDR1 as MNHNS and CDR2 as SASEGT. V was pared by 2 bases and J by 2 bases, with 10 bases between. This CDR3 is 15 amino acids long. CDR3 bases: TGTGCCAGCAGTGAAAGACCAGCGGGCAATCAGCCCCAGCATTTT. Its protein is CASSERPAGNQPQHF.

This sequence joins TRBV19 and TRBJ2-1, with 12 nucleotides matching TRBD2. V gave up 5 bases and J gave up 10 bases; unmatched junction bases: 9. The CDR3 contains 15 residues. From germline, CDR1 is LNHDA and CDR2 SQIVND (reference sequence). For the CDR3, the DNA is TGTGCCAGTAGTGAACCTAGCGGGAGGGCGCGGGAGCAGTTCTTC. Encoded protein: CASSEPSGRAREQFF.